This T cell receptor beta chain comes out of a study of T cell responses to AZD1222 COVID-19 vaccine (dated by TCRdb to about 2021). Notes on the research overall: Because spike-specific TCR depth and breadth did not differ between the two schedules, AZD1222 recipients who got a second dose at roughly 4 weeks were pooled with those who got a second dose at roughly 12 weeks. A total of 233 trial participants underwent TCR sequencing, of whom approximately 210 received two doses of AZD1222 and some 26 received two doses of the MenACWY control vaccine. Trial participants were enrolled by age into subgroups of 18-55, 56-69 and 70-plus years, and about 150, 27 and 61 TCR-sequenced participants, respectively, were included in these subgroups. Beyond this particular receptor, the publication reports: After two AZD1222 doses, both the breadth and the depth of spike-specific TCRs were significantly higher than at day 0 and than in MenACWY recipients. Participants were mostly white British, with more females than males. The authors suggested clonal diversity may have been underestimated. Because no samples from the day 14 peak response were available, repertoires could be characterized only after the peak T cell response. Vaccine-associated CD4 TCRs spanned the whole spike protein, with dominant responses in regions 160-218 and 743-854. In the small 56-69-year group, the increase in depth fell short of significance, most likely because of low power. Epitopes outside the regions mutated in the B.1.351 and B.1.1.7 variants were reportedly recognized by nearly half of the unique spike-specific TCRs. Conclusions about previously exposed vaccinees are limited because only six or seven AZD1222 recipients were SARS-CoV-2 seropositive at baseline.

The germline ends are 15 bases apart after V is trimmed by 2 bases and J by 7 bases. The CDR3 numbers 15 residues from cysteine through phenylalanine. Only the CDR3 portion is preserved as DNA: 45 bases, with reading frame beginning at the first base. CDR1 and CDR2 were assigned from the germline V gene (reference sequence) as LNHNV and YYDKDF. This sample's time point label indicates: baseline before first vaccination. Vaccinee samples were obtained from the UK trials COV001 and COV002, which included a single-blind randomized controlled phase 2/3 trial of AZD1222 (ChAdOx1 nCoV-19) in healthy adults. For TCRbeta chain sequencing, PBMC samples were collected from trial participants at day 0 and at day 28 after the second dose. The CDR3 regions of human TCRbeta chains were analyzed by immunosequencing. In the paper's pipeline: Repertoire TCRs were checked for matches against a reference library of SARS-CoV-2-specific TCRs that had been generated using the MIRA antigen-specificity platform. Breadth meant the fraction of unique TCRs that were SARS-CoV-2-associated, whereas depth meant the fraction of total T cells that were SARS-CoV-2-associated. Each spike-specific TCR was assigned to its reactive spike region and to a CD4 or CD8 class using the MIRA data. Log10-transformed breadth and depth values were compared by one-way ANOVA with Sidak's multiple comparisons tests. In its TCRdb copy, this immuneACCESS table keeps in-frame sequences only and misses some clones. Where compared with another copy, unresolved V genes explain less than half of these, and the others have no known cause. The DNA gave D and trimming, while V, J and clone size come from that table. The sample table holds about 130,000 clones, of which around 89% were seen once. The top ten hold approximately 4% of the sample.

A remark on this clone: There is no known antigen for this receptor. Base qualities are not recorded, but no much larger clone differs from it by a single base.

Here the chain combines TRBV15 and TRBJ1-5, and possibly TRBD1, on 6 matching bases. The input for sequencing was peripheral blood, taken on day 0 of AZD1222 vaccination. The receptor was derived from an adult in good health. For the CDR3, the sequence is CATSRNREPGQPQHF. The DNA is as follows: TGTGCCACCAGCAGAAACAGGGAGCCGGGGCAGCCCCAGCATTTT.